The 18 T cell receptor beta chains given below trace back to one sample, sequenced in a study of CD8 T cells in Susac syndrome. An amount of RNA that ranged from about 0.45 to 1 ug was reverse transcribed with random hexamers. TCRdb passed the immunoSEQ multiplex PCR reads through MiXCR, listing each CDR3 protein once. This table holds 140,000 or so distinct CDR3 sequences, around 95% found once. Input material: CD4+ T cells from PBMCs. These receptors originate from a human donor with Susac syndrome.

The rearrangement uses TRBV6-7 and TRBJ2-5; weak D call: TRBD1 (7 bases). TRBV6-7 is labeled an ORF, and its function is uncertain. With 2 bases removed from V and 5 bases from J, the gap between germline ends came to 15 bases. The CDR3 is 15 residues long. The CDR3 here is CASSYPQGEVETQYF. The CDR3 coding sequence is TGTGCCAGCAGTTACCCCCAGGGGGAGGTCGAGACCCAGTACTTC.

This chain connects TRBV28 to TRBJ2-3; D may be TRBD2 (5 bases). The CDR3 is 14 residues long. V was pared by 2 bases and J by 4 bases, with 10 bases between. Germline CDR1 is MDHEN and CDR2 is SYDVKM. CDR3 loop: CASSLAGFPDTQYF. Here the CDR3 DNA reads TGTGCCAGCAGTTTAGCGGGTTTCCCAGATACGCAGTATTTT.

The CDR3 protein is CASSYQMANTEAFF. CDR3 DNA sequence: TGTGCCAGCAGTTACCAAATGGCGAACACTGAAGCTTTCTTT. The chain employs TRBV12-3 or TRBV12-4 and TRBJ1-1, with no clear D. The CDR3 is 14 amino acids. The germline V and J ends were trimmed by 4 bases and 1 base, with 10 bases remaining between them.

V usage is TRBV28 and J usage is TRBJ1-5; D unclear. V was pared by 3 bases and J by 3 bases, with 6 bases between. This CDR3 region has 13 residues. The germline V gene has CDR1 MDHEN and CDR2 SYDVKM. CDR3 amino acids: CASSLTLNQPQHF. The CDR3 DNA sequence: TGTGCCAGCAGTTTGACTCTCAATCAGCCCCAGCATTTT.

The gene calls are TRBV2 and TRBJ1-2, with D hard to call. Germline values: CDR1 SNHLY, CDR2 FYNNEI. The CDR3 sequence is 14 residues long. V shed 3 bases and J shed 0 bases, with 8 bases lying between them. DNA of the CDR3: TGTGCCAGCAGTGAGGAGCAGGCTAACTATGGCTACACCTTC. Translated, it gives CASSEEQANYGYTF.

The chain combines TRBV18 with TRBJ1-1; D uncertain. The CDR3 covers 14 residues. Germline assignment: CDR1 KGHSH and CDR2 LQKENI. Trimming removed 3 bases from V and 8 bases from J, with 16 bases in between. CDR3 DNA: TGTGCCAGCTCACCTCTATCGGGTCCCGGGGAAGCTTTCTTT. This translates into CASSPLSGPGEAFF.

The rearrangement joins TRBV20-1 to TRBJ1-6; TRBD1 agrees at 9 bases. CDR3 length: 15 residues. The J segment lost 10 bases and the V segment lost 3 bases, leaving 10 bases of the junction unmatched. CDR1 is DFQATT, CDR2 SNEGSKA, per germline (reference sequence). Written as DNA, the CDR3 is TGCAGTGCTAGGCCTCCGGGACAGGGAGAGTCACCCCTCCACTTT. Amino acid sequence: CSARPPGQGESPLHF.

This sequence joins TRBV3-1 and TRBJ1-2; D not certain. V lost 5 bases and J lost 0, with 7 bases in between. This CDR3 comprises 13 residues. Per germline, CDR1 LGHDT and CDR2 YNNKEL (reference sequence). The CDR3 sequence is CASSNSANYGYTF. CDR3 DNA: TGTGCCAGCAGCAACTCAGCTAACTATGGCTACACCTTC. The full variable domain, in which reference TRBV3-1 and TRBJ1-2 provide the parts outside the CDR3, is DTAVSQTPKYLVTQMGNDKSIKCEQNLGHDTMYWYKQDSKKFLKIMFSYNNKELIINETVPNRFSPKSPDKAHLNLHINSLELGDSAVYFCASSNSANYGYTFGSGTRLTVV.

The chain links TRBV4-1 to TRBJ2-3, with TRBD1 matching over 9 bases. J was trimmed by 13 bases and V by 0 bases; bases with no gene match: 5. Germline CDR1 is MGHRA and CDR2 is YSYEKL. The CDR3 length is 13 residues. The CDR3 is CASSQDMRTGEYF. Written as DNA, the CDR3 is TGCGCCAGCAGCCAAGATATGAGGACAGGGGAGTATTTT.

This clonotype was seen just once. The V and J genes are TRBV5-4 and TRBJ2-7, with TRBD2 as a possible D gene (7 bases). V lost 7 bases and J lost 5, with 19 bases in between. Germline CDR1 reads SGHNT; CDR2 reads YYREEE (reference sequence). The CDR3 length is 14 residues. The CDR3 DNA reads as TGTGCCAGCTCTCACGGGGGGCGCTTCGACGAGCAGTACTTC. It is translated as CASSHGGRFDEQYF.

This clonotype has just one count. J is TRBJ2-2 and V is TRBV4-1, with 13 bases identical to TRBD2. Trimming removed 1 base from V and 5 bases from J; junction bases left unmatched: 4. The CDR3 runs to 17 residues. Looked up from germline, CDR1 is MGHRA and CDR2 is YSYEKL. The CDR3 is CASSQALAGGPTGELFF. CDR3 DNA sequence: TGCGCCAGCAGCCAAGCACTAGCGGGAGGGCCGACCGGGGAGCTGTTTTTT.

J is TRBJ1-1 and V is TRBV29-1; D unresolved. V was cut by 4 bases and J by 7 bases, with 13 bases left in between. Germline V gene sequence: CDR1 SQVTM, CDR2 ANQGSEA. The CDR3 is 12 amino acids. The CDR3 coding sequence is TGCAGCGTTGCAGTCTCCCGGGGTGAAGCTTTCTTT. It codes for CSVAVSRGEAFF.

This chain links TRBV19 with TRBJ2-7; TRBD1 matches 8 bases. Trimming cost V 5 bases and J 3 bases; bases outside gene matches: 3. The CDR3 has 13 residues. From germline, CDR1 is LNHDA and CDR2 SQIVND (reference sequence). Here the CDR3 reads CASSSGQDYEQYF. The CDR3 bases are TGTGCCAGTAGTTCGGGACAGGACTACGAGCAGTACTTC.

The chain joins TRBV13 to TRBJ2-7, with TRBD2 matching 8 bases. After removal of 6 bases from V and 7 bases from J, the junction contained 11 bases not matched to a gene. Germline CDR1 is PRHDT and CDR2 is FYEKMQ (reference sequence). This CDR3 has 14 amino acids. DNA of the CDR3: TGTGCCAGCAGGGCGGCCGGGACTAGGGGTGAGCAGTACTTC. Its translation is CASRAAGTRGEQYF.

The CDR3 loop reads CASSYTGAYEQYF. The CDR3 nucleotides read TGTGCCAGCAGTTACACGGGGGCCTACGAGCAGTACTTC. J is TRBJ2-7 and V is TRBV6-2 or TRBV6-3; D perhaps matches TRBD2 (6 bases). CDR1 and CDR2 from the germline V gene are MNHEY and SVGEGT. This CDR3 comprises 13 residues. V gave up 2 bases and J gave up 2 bases, with 7 bases separating them.

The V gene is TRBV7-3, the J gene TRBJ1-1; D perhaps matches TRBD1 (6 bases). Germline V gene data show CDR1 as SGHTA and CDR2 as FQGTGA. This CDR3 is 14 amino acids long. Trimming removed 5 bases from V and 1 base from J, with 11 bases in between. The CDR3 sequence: CASSTGHSNTEAFF. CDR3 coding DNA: TGTGCCAGCAGCACGGGACATTCGAACACTGAAGCTTTCTTT.

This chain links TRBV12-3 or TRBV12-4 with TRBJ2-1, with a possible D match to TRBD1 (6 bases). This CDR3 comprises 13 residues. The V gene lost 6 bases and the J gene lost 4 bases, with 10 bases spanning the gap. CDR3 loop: CASRRTVYNEQFF. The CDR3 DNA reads TGTGCCAGCAGGCGGACAGTGTACAATGAGCAGTTCTTC.

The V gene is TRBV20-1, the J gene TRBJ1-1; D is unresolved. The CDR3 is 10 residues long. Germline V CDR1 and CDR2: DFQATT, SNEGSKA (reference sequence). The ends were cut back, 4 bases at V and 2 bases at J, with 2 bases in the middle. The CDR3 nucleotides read TGCAGTGCTATAAACACTGAAGCTTTCTTT. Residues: CSAINTEAFF.